Given below is one TCR beta chain in context. Produced via immunoSEQ multiplex PCR; TCRdb's table is partial and in-frame only. The sample yields around 2.1 million clones, about 92% seen once. Naivety among CD8 cells was defined by CD45RO negativity and positive CCR7 selection, thereby excluding terminally differentiated effector memory CD45RA+ cells. CDR1 and CDR2 from the germline V gene are MNHEY and SVGAGI. The CDR3 runs to 15 residues. The V gene end was trimmed by 6 bases and the J gene end by 4 bases; junction bases not matched to a gene: 4. The data are from a study of shared clonotypes between healthy human individuals.

This clonotype originated in a man between 18 and 29 years old in good health. Some clones in this sample may be carry-over from other donors' samples. The material sequenced was naive CD8+ T cells from PBMCs. V usage is TRBV6-5 and J usage is TRBJ2-1, with TRBD2 matching over 12 bases. The CDR3 loop is CASSTTSGRYNEQFF. The CDR3 coding sequence is TGTGCCAGCAGCACTACTAGCGGGAGGTACAATGAGCAGTTCTTC.